This TCR beta chain was recovered during a study of cytotoxic CD8 clonotypes in ibrutinib-treated CLL (dated by TCRdb to the early 2020s). Context from the whole study: The cohort had about ten relapsed/refractory and some 15 treatment-naive patients; about 17 were IGHV unmutated. Partial responses were observed in about 24 patients and complete responses in 2; after a median follow-up of roughly 72 months, remission was maintained in about 15 patients and progression was observed in around twelve. The response samples were drawn at a median of approximately 12 months into treatment, with a range of roughly 6 to 40 months. Samples averaged approximately 260,000 productive templates and approximately 100,000 productive rearrangements. Longitudinal samples were obtainable from about 30% of the roughly 90 participants in the trial. Cryopreserved peripheral blood mononuclear cells were collected at three points: before therapy, at response, and at either sustained remission or disease progression. All remission and progressive disease samples were collected while patients were still receiving ibrutinib.

This clone was observed a handful of times. The target of this receptor is not known. Base qualities are not provided; no much larger clone lies one nucleotide away. The V and J ends are trimmed by 3 bases and 6 bases, leaving 23 bases between them. The CDR3 spans 18 residues, from the cysteine through the phenylalanine. The read is trimmed to its CDR3 DNA, 54 bases read in frame from base 1. Sequences MDHEN (CDR1) and SYDVKM (CDR2) are obtained from the germline V gene. Study-level results and caveats: Sampling times were not matched between patients in sustained remission and patients whose disease was progressing, and lymph node repertoires were not examined. Public clonotypes were rare and either contracted or stayed stable during treatment, and the rise in clonality at ibrutinib response reflected the expansion of private clonotypes. Baseline clonality exceeded that of age-matched healthy donors and correlated strongly with circulating CD8+ T-cell counts. Clonality increased at ibrutinib response, stayed stable in sustained remission, and fell back toward baseline at progression.

A MiSeq instrument was used for deep resolution sequencing, which targeted depths ranging from 1 in 1 million up to 1 in 200,000 T cells, with coverage averaging 10x for each clonotype. TCR beta libraries were generated with the immunoSEQ hsTCRB Kit. Under the source paper's analysis protocol: The data were analyzed with ImmunoSEQ Analyzer and ImmunoSEQ Data Assistant, and V, D and J gene assignments followed IMGT definitions. Clonality, with values ranging from 0 to 1, was calculated as one minus the normalized Shannon entropy of productive rearrangement frequencies. Only overrepresented clonotypes making up at least 0.05% of each patient's repertoire were included in the public clonotype analysis. About 13 age-matched healthy donor repertoires from immuneACCESS were used as controls for clonality. What TCRdb holds here is the immuneACCESS table cut down to in-frame rearrangements. Part of the clones is not present; checked against another copy, under half of the missing clones reflect an unresolved V gene, and the others are unexplained. That table furnishes V, J and clone size, whereas the DNA furnished D and trimming. A total of roughly 42,000 clones appear in this sample, 68% of them only once. The ten largest clonotypes hold more than 6% of the sample.

The intended sense of this specimen's time point label: progressive disease on ibrutinib. For TCR beta library preparation, roughly 2.2 micrograms of genomic DNA was extracted from cryopreserved PBMCs. High-throughput TCR beta sequencing was performed on longitudinal blood samples from CLL patients receiving ibrutinib monotherapy. The patients were enrolled in a single-center, open-label phase 2 trial of ibrutinib monotherapy. This clonotype was sampled from a human donor with chronic lymphocytic leukemia. The V and J genes are TRBV28 and TRBJ1-4, with a tentative D gene TRBD1 over 5 matching bases. The sequencing used PBMCs, collected at disease progression, from a patient treated with ibrutinib. CDR3 sequence: CASSFAREEAPMDEKLFF. The DNA sequence is given as TGTGCCAGCAGTTTCGCCAGGGAAGAGGCCCCAATGGATGAAAAACTGTTTTTT.